A single sample gave rise to the 19 T cell receptor beta chains below, sequenced in a study of shared clonotypes between healthy human individuals. Clones were read by immunoSEQ multiplex PCR, and TCRdb kept only the in-frame ones, dropping some. The sample shows more than 2,000,000 clones, over 90% of them seen only once. The sequencing sample was made of naive CD4+ T cells from PBMCs. The subset: CD45RA+ positively selected. All receptors come from a man younger than 35 in good health. Some clones in this sample may be carry-over from other donors' samples.

The chain combines TRBV29-1 with TRBJ2-5; TRBD2 agrees at 8 bases. V shed 2 bases and J 7 bases; nucleotides not matched to a gene: 6. Germline V CDR1 and CDR2: SQVTM, ANQGSEA. The length of the CDR3 is 13 residues. CDR3 residues: CSVEKAGVGTQYF. The CDR3 DNA sequence: TGCAGCGTTGAAAAAGCGGGAGTAGGGACCCAGTACTTC. The complete variable domain, with remaining parts taken from reference TRBV29-1 and TRBJ2-5, reads SAVISQKPSRDICQRGTSLTIQCQVDSQVTMMFWYRQQPGQSLTLIATANQGSEATYESGFVIDKFPISRPNLTFSTLTVSNMSPEDSSIYLCSVEKAGVGTQYFGPGTRLLVL.

This chain links TRBV28 with TRBJ2-4; D might be TRBD1 (6 bases). V dropped 3 bases and J dropped 1 base, with 13 bases sitting between them. The CDR3 spans 16 residues. Germline lookup yields CDR1 MDHEN and CDR2 SYDVKM. This chain's CDR3 is CASSFTKTGAKNIQYF. The DNA for the CDR3 is TGTGCCAGCAGTTTCACTAAGACAGGCGCCAAAAACATTCAGTACTTC.

This rearrangement joins TRBV11-3 to TRBJ2-2; a possible D gene is TRBD2 (5 bases). The CDR3 totals 14 residues. Germline CDR1 reads SGHNT; CDR2 reads YENEEA. The germline V and J ends were trimmed by 4 bases and 7 bases, with 13 bases remaining between them. CDR3 in amino acids: CASSSPWRSGELFF. Here the CDR3 DNA reads TGTGCCAGCAGCTCACCCTGGAGGAGCGGGGAGCTGTTTTTT.

The chain carries TRBV5-4 and TRBJ2-3; 9 bases match TRBD2. From germline, CDR1 is SGHNT and CDR2 YYREEE (reference sequence). The junction had 6 bases not matched to a gene; V was cut back by 5 bases and J by 2 bases. The CDR3 extends over 15 amino acids. CDR3 DNA sequence: TGTGCCAGCAGGGCTAGCGGGACCCTCACAGATACGCAGTATTTT. Amino acids: CASRASGTLTDTQYF.

The genes are TRBV5-1 and TRBJ2-1; 9 bases align to TRBD1. There are 19 residues in the CDR3. Germline assignment: CDR1 SGHRS and CDR2 YFSETQ. Trimming cost V 4 bases and J 3 bases; bases outside gene matches: 17. The CDR3: CASSPFVRTGDLFYNEQFF. CDR3 nucleotides: TGCGCCAGCAGCCCCTTCGTGAGGACAGGGGACTTGTTCTACAATGAGCAGTTCTTC.

The chain uses TRBV4-3 and TRBJ2-4; 9 bases map to TRBD1. Trimming took 0 bases from V and 1 from J; bases not matched to a gene: 7. The germline V gene has CDR1 LGHNA and CDR2 YSLEER. CDR3 length: 18 residues. Here the CDR3 DNA reads TGCGCCAGCAGCCAAGATCCGGGGGGACAGGGCGCCAAAAACATTCAGTACTTC. It is translated as CASSQDPGGQGAKNIQYF.

The rearrangement joins TRBV19 to TRBJ2-7; perhaps TRBD1 as D (7 bases). The germline V gene encodes CDR1 LNHDA and CDR2 SQIVND (reference sequence). The germline V and J ends were trimmed by 2 bases and 5 bases, with 16 bases remaining between them. The CDR3 is 15 residues long. The CDR3 sequence is CASSILRQGGHEQYF. The CDR3 region has the DNA TGTGCCAGTAGTATACTGCGTCAGGGGGGACACGAGCAGTACTTC.

As to this clone: Germline and junction disagree at one end, which may indicate a read error. The genes are TRBV29-1 and TRBJ2-3, with D possibly being TRBD1 or TRBD2 (6 bases each). The CDR3 has 14 amino acids. The germline V gene has CDR1 SQVTM and CDR2 ANQGSEA. CDR3 sequence: CSVWGAGPTDTRYF. DNA of the CDR3: TGCAGCGTCTGGGGGGCAGGGCCCACAGATACGCGGTATTTT.

The rearrangement links TRBV18 to TRBJ2-7, with TRBD1 matching 7 bases. The V gene's germline CDR1 is KGHSH and CDR2 LQKENI. CDR3 size: 16 residues. V lost 5 bases and J lost 0; bases outside the gene matches: 10. The CDR3 protein is CASSRGTAKSSYEQYF. CDR3 DNA: TGTGCCAGCTCAAGAGGGACAGCCAAGAGCTCCTACGAGCAGTACTTC.

This chain uses TRBV12-1 with TRBJ2-3; TRBD2 reflects the table's D call only, with no check against the DNA. TRBV12-1 is labeled a pseudogene. This CDR3 comprises 14 residues. The CDR3 coding sequence is TGTGCCAGCAGCTCCCCGGGAGTGGCAGATACGCAGTATTTT. This translates into CASSSPGVADTQYF.

V gene TRBV18 combines with J gene TRBJ2-7; 10 nucleotides match TRBD1. This CDR3 has 15 residues. The ends lost 5 bases at V and 5 bases at J; junction bases unmatched: 9. Looked up from germline, CDR1 is KGHSH and CDR2 is LQKENI. For the CDR3, the DNA is TGTGCCAGCTCATTCACCGGGACAGGGGTCCACGAGCAGTACTTC. Encoded protein: CASSFTGTGVHEQYF.

The gene calls are TRBV7-9 and TRBJ2-7; 7 nucleotides line up with TRBD2. With 6 bases clipped from V and 1 base from J, the junction kept 9 bases outside the gene matches. CDR1 is SEHNR and CDR2 is FQNEAQ in the germline V gene (reference sequence). The CDR3 spans 15 residues. CDR3 amino acids: CASSSTAGESYEQYF. In nucleotides, the CDR3 is TGTGCCAGCAGTTCAACGGCGGGAGAGTCCTACGAGCAGTACTTC.

CDR3 residues: CSLSGSSYNEQFF. The CDR3, as DNA: TGCAGCTTAAGCGGGAGCTCCTACAATGAGCAGTTCTTC. The gene calls are TRBV29-1 and TRBJ2-1; TRBD2 aligns across 8 bases. CDR3 length: 13 residues. Germline V gene sequence: CDR1 SQVTM, CDR2 ANQGSEA. V gave up 8 bases and J gave up 0 bases; unmatched junction bases: 3.

The rearrangement joins TRBV7-9 to TRBJ2-7; tentatively, D is TRBD1 (6 bases). Germline values: CDR1 SEHNR, CDR2 FQNEAQ (reference sequence). Trimming removed 5 bases at V and 0 bases at J, with 14 bases between. The CDR3 spans 15 residues. The CDR3 loop is CASSPFGTTSYEQYF. The CDR3 DNA is TGTGCCAGCAGCCCCTTTGGGACAACCTCCTACGAGCAGTACTTC. The full variable domain, with the rest looked up from reference TRBV7-9 and TRBJ2-7, is DTGVSQNPRHKITKRGQNVTFRCDPISEHNRLYWYRQTLGQGPEFLTYFQNEAQLEKSRLLSDRFSAERPKGSFSTLEIQRTEQGDSAMYLCASSPFGTTSYEQYFGPGTRLTVT.

The gene calls are TRBV19 and TRBJ2-3; 9 bases map to TRBD1. Germline V gives CDR1 LNHDA, CDR2 SQIVND (reference sequence). This CDR3 has 16 residues. V shed 5 bases, J shed 3 bases, and the junction held 9 bases outside the gene matches. CDR3 residues: CASSSRTGAGTDTQYF. The CDR3 bases are TGTGCCAGTAGTTCCAGGACAGGGGCTGGGACAGATACGCAGTATTTT.

V and J are TRBV7-9 and TRBJ2-2; no reliable D call. The CDR3 has 13 amino acids. Looked up from germline, CDR1 is SEHNR and CDR2 is FQNEAQ (reference sequence). Trimming took 5 bases from V and 6 from J, leaving 10 bases between them. The DNA for the CDR3 is TGTGCCAGCAGCCCGCCCCGGGCCGGGGAGCTGTTTTTT. Translation: CASSPPRAGELFF.

This clone showed up just once. V is TRBV28 and J is TRBJ2-7; either TRBD1 or TRBD2 may fit D (5 bases each). Germline loops: CDR1 MDHEN, CDR2 SYDVKM. Trimming cost V 5 bases and J 8 bases, with 19 bases left between them. The CDR3 sequence is 14 residues long. CDR3 region: CASSTYSGPGQQYF. Here the CDR3 DNA reads TGTGCCAGCAGTACTTACAGCGGTCCGGGGCAGCAGTACTTC.

This sequence joins TRBV18 and TRBJ1-1; D is unclear. There are 18 residues in the CDR3. CDR1 and CDR2 from the germline V gene are KGHSH and LQKENI. The V gene lost 1 base and the J gene lost 0 bases, with 18 bases spanning the gap. CDR3 in amino acids: CASSPLERLNYMNTEAFF. CDR3 bases: TGTGCCAGCTCACCACTCGAGAGATTAAATTATATGAACACTGAAGCTTTCTTT.

The chain carries TRBV11-1 and TRBJ1-3; D not certain. This CDR3 has 12 residues. With 1 base removed from V and 4 bases from J, the gap between germline ends came to 2 bases. Germline V gene data show CDR1 as SGHAT and CDR2 as FQDESV (reference sequence). CDR3 coding DNA: TGTGCCAGCAGCTTAGGAGGAAACACCATATATTTT. It yields the protein CASSLGGNTIYF.